Following are 20 T cell receptor beta chains from one sample sequenced in a study of regulatory T cells in long-lasting Graves disease. HTBI primers from iRepertoire and Arm-PCR of CDR3 regions yielded the TCR beta libraries. Each CDR3 protein is one row after TCRdb ran MiXCR on the multiplex PCR reads. The sample lists approximately 400,000 distinct CDR3 sequences; 15% were seen once. Sample time point: newly diagnosed GD, antithyroid drugs for less than 3 months. TCR sequences were obtained from RNA taken from PBMCs. This sample also appeared in a second study, on T cells in Graves' hyperthyroidism and ophthalmopathy.

The sequences come from peripheral blood mononuclear cells (PBMCs), collected at new diagnosis, from a patient treated with antithyroid drugs. Receptor source: a woman aged 25 to 39 with Graves disease.

This clonotype was observed many times. The chain employs TRBV6-2 or TRBV6-3 and TRBJ2-7; 9 bases line up with TRBD2. CDR3 length equals 19 residues. Trimming took 6 bases from V and 1 from J; bases not matched to a gene: 19. Germline CDR1 and CDR2: MNHEY and SVGEGT. CDR3 region: CASRASGRSGVFMSYEQYF. CDR3 in DNA: TGTGCCAGCAGGGCGAGCGGGAGGTCAGGCGTGTTTATGTCCTACGAGCAGTACTTC.

This clonotype was detected a few times. This chain joins TRBV4-1 and TRBJ1-3, with unresolved D. Per the germline V gene, CDR1 is MGHRA and CDR2 is YSYEKL. This CDR3 has 15 amino acids. The V and J ends lost 5 bases and 2 bases respectively, with 13 bases between them. Here the CDR3 reads CASSYGPGPGNTIYF. DNA for the CDR3: TGCGCCAGCAGCTACGGTCCGGGCCCTGGAAACACCATATATTTT.

This sequence joins TRBV11-2 and TRBJ2-7, with TRBD1 matching over 12 bases. The trim removed 4 bases at V and 4 bases at J, leaving 5 bases unmatched. This CDR3 is built from 15 residues. CDR1 SGHAT and CDR2 FQNNGV come from the germline V gene. The DNA for the CDR3 is TGTGCCAGCAGCTCGGGACAGGGGGCGCTTTACGAGCAGTACTTC. It translates to CASSSGQGALYEQYF. The whole variable domain, remainder taken from reference TRBV11-2 and TRBJ2-7, is EAGVAQSPRYKIIEKRQSVAFWCNPISGHATLYWYQQILGQGPKLLIQFQNNGVVDDSQLPKDRFSAERLKGVDSTLKIQPAKLEDSAVYLCASSSGQGALYEQYFGPGTRLTVT.

The J gene is TRBJ2-7, the V gene TRBV4-2, with TRBD2 matching 8 bases. The CDR3 is 15 residues long. V shed 5 bases, J shed 2 bases, and the junction held 8 bases outside the gene matches. Germline assignment: CDR1 LGHNA and CDR2 YNFKEQ. In DNA, the CDR3 is TGTGCCAGCAGCTTACTCCGGGGGGGGACCTACGAGCAGTACTTC. Protein sequence: CASSLLRGGTYEQYF.

This clonotype was observed at least ten times. This chain connects TRBV3-1 to TRBJ1-1, with 9 bases identical to TRBD1. The V gene end was trimmed by 2 bases and the J gene end by 0 bases; junction bases not matched to a gene: 7. Germline-derived CDR1 and CDR2 are LGHDT and YNNKEL (reference sequence). The CDR3 loop spans 17 amino acids. CDR3 loop: CASSQLPGQGVNTEAFF. In nucleotides, the CDR3 is TGTGCCAGCAGCCAATTACCGGGACAGGGTGTGAACACTGAAGCTTTCTTT. Complete variable domain (other parts from reference TRBV3-1 and TRBJ1-1): DTAVSQTPKYLVTQMGNDKSIKCEQNLGHDTMYWYKQDSKKFLKIMFSYNNKELIINETVPNRFSPKSPDKAHLNLHINSLELGDSAVYFCASSQLPGQGVNTEAFFGQGTRLTVV.

There are many counts of this clonotype. The V gene is TRBV11-2, the J gene TRBJ2-7, with 8 bases lining up with TRBD2. This CDR3 spans 15 amino acids. From germline, CDR1 is SGHAT and CDR2 FQNNGV. The trim removed 2 bases at V and 4 bases at J, leaving 7 bases unmatched. The CDR3 sequence is CASSLLLGTSYEQYF. The CDR3 DNA reads as TGTGCCAGCAGCTTACTCCTAGGGACTAGTTACGAGCAGTACTTC.

This clonotype was recorded at least ten times. The chain employs TRBV12-3 or TRBV12-4 and TRBJ2-7; D is undetermined. With 6 bases removed from V and 4 bases from J, the gap between germline ends came to 16 bases. The CDR3 spans 14 residues. The CDR3 loop is CASSPGRPPYEQYF. In nucleotides, the CDR3 is TGTGCCAGCAGCCCCGGGCGACCCCCGTACGAGCAGTACTTC.

This clonotype appeared many times. V usage is TRBV5-4 and J usage is TRBJ1-2; 8 bases line up with TRBD1. Trimming cost V 2 bases and J 5 bases; bases outside gene matches: 5. Germline V CDR1 and CDR2: SGHNT, YYREEE (reference sequence). The CDR3 covers 14 residues. In DNA, the CDR3 is TGTGCCAGCAGCTTTACCCAGGGGGCATATGGCTACACCTTC. It encodes CASSFTQGAYGYTF.

This clonotype was seen only a few times. V is TRBV30 and J is TRBJ2-1, with TRBD2 matching 15 bases. The CDR3 extends over 15 amino acids. Trimming took 1 base from V and 9 from J; bases not matched to a gene: 4. From germline, CDR1 is GTSNPN and CDR2 SVGIG (reference sequence). CDR3 sequence (DNA): TGTGCCTGGAGTGGGGGACTAGCGGGAGGCGGTGAGCAGTTCTTC. It specifies CAWSGGLAGGGEQFF.

At least ten counts were recorded for this clonotype. The chain couples TRBV11-3 to TRBJ2-3; 8 bases map to TRBD2. J gave up 1 base and V 5 bases, and 8 bases lay outside the gene matches. The germline V gene has CDR1 SGHNT and CDR2 YENEEA. CDR3 size: 16 residues. The CDR3 spells CASSLRRAGGTDTQYF. CDR3 coding DNA: TGTGCCAGCAGCCTTAGGCGAGCGGGGGGCACAGATACGCAGTATTTT.

This clonotype occurred a few times. The rearrangement joins TRBV13 to TRBJ2-2; D is unclear. V lost 5 bases, J lost 0 bases, and 7 bases lay in between. The germline V gene has CDR1 PRHDT and CDR2 FYEKMQ (reference sequence). This CDR3 is built from 14 residues. CDR3 region: CASSAHPNTGELFF. The CDR3 DNA is TGTGCCAGCAGCGCCCACCCGAACACCGGGGAGCTGTTTTTT.

This clonotype was seen a few times. The chain couples TRBV6-4 to TRBJ2-2, with 7 bases identical to TRBD1. The CDR3 consists of 14 residues. The germline gives CDR1 MRHNA, CDR2 SNTAGT. Losses at the gene ends were 0 bases for V and 6 bases for J; bases not matched to a gene: 1. CDR3 in DNA: TGTGCCAGCAGTGACTCCACAGGGGCCGGGGAGCTGTTTTTT. It is translated as CASSDSTGAGELFF.

This clonotype was counted at least ten times. This chain connects TRBV6-1 to TRBJ2-5, with unresolved D. Trimming removed 5 bases at V and 2 bases at J, with 9 bases between. This CDR3 comprises 13 residues. Germline-derived CDR1 and CDR2 are MNHNS and SASEGT. In nucleotides, the CDR3 is TGTGCCAGCAGTAGAGTTCGGCAAGAGACCCAGTACTTC. This gives the protein CASSRVRQETQYF.

The chain carries TRBV4-1 and TRBJ2-3; TRBD2 matches at 14 bases. With 0 bases clipped from V and 5 bases from J, the junction kept 1 base outside the gene matches. There are 16 residues in the CDR3. The germline V gene encodes CDR1 MGHRA and CDR2 YSYEKL. CDR3 sequence (DNA): TGCGCCAGCAGCCAAGAGGGACTAGCGGGAGTAGATACGCAGTATTTT. This encodes CASSQEGLAGVDTQYF.

In this sample, this clonotype turned up a few times. This may arise from a read error, as a much more abundant clone is one base away. CDR3 residues: CAWSLLGSTEAFF. CDR3 nucleotide sequence: TGTGCCTGGAGCCTCCTGGGTTCGACTGAAGCTTTCTTT. V and J are TRBV30 and TRBJ1-1, with D unclear. Germline-derived CDR1 and CDR2 are GTSNPN and SVGIG (reference sequence). V lost 3 bases and J 5 bases, leaving 13 bases between the germline ends. The CDR3 has 13 residues.

The rearrangement joins TRBV9 to TRBJ2-3, with D maybe TRBD2 (6 bases). The CDR3 sequence is 15 residues long. With 3 bases removed from V and 2 bases from J, the gap between germline ends came to 13 bases. The germline gives CDR1 SGDLS, CDR2 YYNGEE. The CDR3 DNA reads TGTGCCAGCAGCGGAGAACTAGCACTCACAGATACGCAGTATTTT. It translates to CASSGELALTDTQYF.

This clonotype was picked up a small number of times. The rearrangement joins TRBV7-9 to TRBJ1-1, with D maybe TRBD1 (5 bases). Germline CDR1 reads SEHNR; CDR2 reads FQNEAQ (reference sequence). The length of the CDR3 is 14 residues. V lost 4 bases, J lost 10 bases, and 19 bases lay in between. CDR3 coding DNA: TGTGCCAGCAGCTCGGGACGGGCTGTTGGTCCAGCTTTCTTT. Translating it yields CASSSGRAVGPAFF.

The chain carries TRBV6-5 and TRBJ2-1; 11 positions agree with TRBD2. Germline CDR1 and CDR2: MNHEY and SVGAGI. Losses at the gene ends were 4 bases for V and 10 bases for J; bases not matched to a gene: 9. The CDR3 loop spans 15 amino acids. CDR3 DNA: TGTGCCAGCAGTTTAGCGGGAGGGGGTAACCGGGAGCAGTTCTTC. Its translation is CASSLAGGGNREQFF.

The sample holds many counts of this clonotype. The chain couples TRBV6-2 or TRBV6-3 to TRBJ1-5; 7 nucleotides line up with TRBD1. The CDR3 has 15 amino acids. The ends lost 6 bases at V and 5 bases at J; junction bases unmatched: 10. Germline loops: CDR1 MNHEY, CDR2 SVGEGT. The CDR3 is CASRARDSWYQPQHF. The CDR3 DNA is TGTGCCAGCAGGGCCCGGGACAGCTGGTATCAGCCCCAGCATTTT.

This clonotype has ten or more counts. The gene calls are TRBV30 and TRBJ1-5; tentative D call: TRBD1 (5 bases). Germline lookup yields CDR1 GTSNPN and CDR2 SVGIG (reference sequence). The CDR3 is 13 residues long. V lost 2 bases, J lost 4 bases, and 9 bases lay in between. Here the CDR3 reads CAWSQRQNQPQHF. The CDR3 nucleotides read TGTGCCTGGAGTCAACGACAGAATCAGCCCCAGCATTTT.